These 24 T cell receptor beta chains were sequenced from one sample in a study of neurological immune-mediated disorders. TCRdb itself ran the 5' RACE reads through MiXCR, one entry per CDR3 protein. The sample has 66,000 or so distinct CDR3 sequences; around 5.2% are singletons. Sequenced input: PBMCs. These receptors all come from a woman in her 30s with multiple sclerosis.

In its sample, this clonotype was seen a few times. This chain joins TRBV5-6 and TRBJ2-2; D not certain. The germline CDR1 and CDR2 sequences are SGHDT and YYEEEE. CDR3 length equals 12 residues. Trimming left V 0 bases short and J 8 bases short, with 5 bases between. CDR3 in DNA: TGTGCCAGCAGCTTGGGGCCAGGGGAGCTGTTTTTT. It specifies CASSLGPGELFF.

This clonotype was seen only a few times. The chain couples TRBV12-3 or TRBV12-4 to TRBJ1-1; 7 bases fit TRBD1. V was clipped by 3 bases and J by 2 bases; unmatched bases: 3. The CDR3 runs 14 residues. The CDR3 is CASSLGQINTEAFF. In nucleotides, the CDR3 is TGTGCCAGCAGTTTGGGACAGATAAACACTGAAGCTTTCTTT.

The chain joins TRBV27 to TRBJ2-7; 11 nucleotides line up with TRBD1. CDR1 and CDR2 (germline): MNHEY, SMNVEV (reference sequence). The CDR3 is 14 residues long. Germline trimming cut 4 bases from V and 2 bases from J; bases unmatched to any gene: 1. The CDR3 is CASSWTGGPYEQYF. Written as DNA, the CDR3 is TGTGCCAGCAGTTGGACAGGGGGCCCCTACGAGCAGTACTTC.

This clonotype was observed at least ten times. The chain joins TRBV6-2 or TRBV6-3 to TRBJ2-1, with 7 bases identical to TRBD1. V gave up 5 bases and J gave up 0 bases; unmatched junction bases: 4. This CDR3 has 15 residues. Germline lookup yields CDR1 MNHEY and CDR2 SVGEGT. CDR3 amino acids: CASSLQGLSYNEQFF. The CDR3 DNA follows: TGTGCCAGCAGTCTACAGGGGCTCTCCTACAATGAGCAGTTCTTC.

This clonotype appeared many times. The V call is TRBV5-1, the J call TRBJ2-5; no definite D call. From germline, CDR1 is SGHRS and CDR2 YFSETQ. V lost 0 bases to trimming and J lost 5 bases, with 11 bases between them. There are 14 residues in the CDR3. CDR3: CASSLGQADETQYF. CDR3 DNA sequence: TGCGCCAGCAGCTTGGGTCAGGCCGACGAGACCCAGTACTTC.

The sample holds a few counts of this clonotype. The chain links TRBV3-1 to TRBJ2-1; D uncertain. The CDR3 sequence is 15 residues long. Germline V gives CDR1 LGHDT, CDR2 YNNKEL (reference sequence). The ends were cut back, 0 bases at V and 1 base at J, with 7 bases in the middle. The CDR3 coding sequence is TGTGCCAGCAGCCAAGAGACTCTTTCCTACAATGAGCAGTTCTTC. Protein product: CASSQETLSYNEQFF.

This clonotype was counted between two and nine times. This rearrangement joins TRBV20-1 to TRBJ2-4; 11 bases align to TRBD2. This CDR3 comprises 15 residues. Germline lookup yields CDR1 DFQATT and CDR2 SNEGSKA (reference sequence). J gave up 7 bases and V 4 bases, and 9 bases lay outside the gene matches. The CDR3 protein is CSATDSGGATNIQYF. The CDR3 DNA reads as TGCAGTGCTACCGATAGCGGGGGGGCGACTAACATTCAGTACTTC.

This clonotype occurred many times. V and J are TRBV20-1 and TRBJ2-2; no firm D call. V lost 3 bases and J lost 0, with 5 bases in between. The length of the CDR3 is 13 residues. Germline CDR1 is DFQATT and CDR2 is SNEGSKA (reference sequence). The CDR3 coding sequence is TGCAGTGCTAGTAGGTCGAACACCGGGGAGCTGTTTTTT. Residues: CSASRSNTGELFF.

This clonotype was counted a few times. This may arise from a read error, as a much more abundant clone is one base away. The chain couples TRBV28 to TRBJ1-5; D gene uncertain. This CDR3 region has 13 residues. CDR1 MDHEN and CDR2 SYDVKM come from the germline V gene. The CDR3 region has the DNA TGTGCCAGCAGTTTACACACCAATCAGCCCCAGAATTTT. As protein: CASSLHTNQPQNF.

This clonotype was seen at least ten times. The CDR3 DNA is TGTGCCAGCAGCCACCGAGTGGCTGGAAACACCATATATTTT. It translates to CASSHRVAGNTIYF. The genes are TRBV3-1 and TRBJ1-3; D ambiguous. V was pared by 3 bases and J by 2 bases, with 8 bases between. Germline V gene lookup returns CDR1 LGHDT and CDR2 YNNKEL (reference sequence). CDR3 length: 14 amino acids.

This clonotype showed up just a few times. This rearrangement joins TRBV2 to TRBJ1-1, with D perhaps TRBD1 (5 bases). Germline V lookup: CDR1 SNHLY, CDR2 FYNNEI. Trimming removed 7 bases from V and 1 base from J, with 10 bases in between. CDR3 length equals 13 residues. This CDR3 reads CASKRDPNTEAFF. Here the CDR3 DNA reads TGTGCCAGCAAGAGGGACCCGAACACTGAAGCTTTCTTT.

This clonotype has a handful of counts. CDR3 DNA: TGTGCCACCAGCAGGGGCCCGGGACGGTACCAAGAGACCCAGTACTTC. Translation gives CATSRGPGRYQETQYF. The V call is TRBV15, the J call TRBJ2-5; TRBD1 or TRBD2 may be the D gene (5 bases each). Germline assignment: CDR1 LNHNV and CDR2 YYDKDF (reference sequence). Trimming took off 3 bases at V and 0 bases at J, with 14 bases between the two ends. The CDR3 contains 16 residues.

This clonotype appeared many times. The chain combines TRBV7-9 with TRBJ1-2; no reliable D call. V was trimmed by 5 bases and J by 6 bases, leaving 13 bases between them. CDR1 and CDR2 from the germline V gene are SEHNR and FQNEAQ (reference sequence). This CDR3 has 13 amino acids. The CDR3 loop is CASSPVNRDGYTF. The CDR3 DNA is TGTGCCAGCAGCCCCGTGAATCGGGATGGCTACACCTTC.

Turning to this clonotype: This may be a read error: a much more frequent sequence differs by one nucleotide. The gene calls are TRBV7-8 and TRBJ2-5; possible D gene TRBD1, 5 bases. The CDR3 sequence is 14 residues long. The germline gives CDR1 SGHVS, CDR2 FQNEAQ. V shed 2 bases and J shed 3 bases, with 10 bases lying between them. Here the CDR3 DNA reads TGTGCCAGCAGCTTAAAGGGGAACAAAGAGACCCAGTACTTC. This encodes CASSLKGNKETQYF.

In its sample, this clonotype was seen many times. CDR3 in DNA: TGCGCCAGCAGCCGGGGACAGAACGAGAACACTGAAGCTTTCTTT. It translates to CASSRGQNENTEAFF. The J gene is TRBJ1-1, the V gene TRBV4-1; 7 bases align to TRBD1. CDR3 length: 15 residues. CDR1 and CDR2 from the germline V gene are MGHRA and YSYEKL. The V and J ends lost 4 bases and 1 base, in that order; junction bases with no gene match: 6.

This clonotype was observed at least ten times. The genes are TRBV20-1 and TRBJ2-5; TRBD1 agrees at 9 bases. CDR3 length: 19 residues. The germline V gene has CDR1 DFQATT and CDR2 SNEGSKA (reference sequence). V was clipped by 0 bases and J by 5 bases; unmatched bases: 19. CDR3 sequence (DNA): TGCAGTGCTAGAGATCAGCGGGACAGGGAGGAGGGGGTATGGGAGACCCAGTACTTC. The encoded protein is CSARDQRDREEGVWETQYF.

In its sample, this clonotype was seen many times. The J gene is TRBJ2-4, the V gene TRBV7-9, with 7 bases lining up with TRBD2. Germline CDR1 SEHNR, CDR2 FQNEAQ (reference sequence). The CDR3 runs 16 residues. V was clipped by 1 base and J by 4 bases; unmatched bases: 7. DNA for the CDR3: TGTGCCAGCAGCTTAGGGGGGGGAAACCTGAAAAACATTCAGTACTTC. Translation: CASSLGGGNLKNIQYF.

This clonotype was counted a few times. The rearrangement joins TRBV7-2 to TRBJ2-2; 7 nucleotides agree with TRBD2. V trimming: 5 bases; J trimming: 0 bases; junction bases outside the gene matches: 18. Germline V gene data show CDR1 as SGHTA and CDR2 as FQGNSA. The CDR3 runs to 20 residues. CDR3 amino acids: CASSLFHGTWGGANTGELFF. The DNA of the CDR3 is TGTGCCAGCAGCCTCTTCCATGGGACGTGGGGAGGGGCGAACACCGGGGAGCTGTTTTTT.

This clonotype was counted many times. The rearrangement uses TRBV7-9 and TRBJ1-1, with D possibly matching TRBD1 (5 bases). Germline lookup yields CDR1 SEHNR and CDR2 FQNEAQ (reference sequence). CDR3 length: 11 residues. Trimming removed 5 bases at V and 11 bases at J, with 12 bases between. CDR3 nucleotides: TGTGCCAGCAGCCACGGGACCTTGGCTTTCTTT. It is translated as CASSHGTLAFF.

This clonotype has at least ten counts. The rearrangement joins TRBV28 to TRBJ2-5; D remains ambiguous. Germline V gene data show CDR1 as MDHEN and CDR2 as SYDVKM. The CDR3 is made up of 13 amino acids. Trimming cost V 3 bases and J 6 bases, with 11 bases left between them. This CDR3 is CASSFGPLKTQYF. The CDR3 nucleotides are TGTGCCAGCAGTTTTGGACCCCTGAAGACCCAGTACTTC.

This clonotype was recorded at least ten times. In DNA, the CDR3 is TGTGCCACCAGCAGGGCCCGGGGCAGGGACATGAATTCACCCCTCCACTTT. Translating it yields CATSRARGRDMNSPLHF. The V call is TRBV15, the J call TRBJ1-6; D possibly corresponds to TRBD1 (6 bases). This CDR3 contains 17 residues. Germline V gives CDR1 LNHNV, CDR2 YYDKDF (reference sequence). The ends were cut back, 3 bases at V and 7 bases at J, with 19 bases in the middle.

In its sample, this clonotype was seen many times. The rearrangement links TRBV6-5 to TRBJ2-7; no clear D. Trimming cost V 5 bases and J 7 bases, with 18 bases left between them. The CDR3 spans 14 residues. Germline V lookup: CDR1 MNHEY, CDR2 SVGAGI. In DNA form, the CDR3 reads TGTGCCAGCAGTCCGGGCCAATTAACTATAGAGCAGTACTTC. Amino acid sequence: CASSPGQLTIEQYF.

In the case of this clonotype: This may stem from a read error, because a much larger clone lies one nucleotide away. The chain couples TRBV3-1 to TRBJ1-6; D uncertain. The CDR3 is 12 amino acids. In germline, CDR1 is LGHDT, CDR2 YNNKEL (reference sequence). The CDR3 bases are TGTGTCAGCAGCCAAGAGGGTTCACCCCTCAACTTT. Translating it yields CVSSQEGSPLNF.

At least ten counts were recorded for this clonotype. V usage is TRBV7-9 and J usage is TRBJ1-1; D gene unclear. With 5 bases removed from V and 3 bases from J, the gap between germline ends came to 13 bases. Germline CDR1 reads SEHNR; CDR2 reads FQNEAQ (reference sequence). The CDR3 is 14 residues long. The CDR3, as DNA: TGTGCCAGCAGCCAATTTAGGGAGGACACTGAAGCTTTCTTT. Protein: CASSQFREDTEAFF.